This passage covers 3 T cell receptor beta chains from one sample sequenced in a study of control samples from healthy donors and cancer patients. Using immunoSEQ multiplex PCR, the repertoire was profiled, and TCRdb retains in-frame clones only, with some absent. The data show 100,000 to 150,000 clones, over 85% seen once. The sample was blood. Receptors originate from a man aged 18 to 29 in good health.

The CDR3 region has the DNA TGTGCCAGTAGTAATCTGGGTAGCGGGAACACCGGGGAGCTGTTTTTT. Translating it yields CASSNLGSGNTGELFF. The V gene is TRBV19, the J gene TRBJ2-2; tentatively, D is TRBD2 (6 bases). Per the germline V gene, CDR1 is LNHDA and CDR2 is SQIVND (reference sequence). The CDR3 is 16 residues long. Trimming removed 4 bases from V and 1 base from J, with 13 bases in between. Variable domain in full (rest from reference TRBV19 and TRBJ2-2): DGGITQSPKYLFRKEGQNVTLSCEQNLNHDAMYWYRQDPGQGLRLIYYSQIVNDFQKGDIAEGYSVSREKKESFPLTVTSAQKNPTAFYLCASSNLGSGNTGELFFGEGSRLTVL.

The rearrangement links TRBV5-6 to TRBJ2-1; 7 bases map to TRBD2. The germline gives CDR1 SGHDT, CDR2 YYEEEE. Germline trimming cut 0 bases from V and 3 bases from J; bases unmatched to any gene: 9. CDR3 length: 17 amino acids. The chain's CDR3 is CASSLVVGAGVYNEQFF. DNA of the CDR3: TGTGCCAGCAGCTTGGTCGTTGGGGCGGGGGTCTACAATGAGCAGTTCTTC.

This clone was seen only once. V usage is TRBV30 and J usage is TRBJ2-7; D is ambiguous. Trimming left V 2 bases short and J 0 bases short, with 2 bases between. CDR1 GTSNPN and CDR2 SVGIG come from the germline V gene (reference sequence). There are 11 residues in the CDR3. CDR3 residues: CAWSLSYEQYF. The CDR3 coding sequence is TGTGCCTGGAGTCTCTCCTACGAGCAGTACTTC.